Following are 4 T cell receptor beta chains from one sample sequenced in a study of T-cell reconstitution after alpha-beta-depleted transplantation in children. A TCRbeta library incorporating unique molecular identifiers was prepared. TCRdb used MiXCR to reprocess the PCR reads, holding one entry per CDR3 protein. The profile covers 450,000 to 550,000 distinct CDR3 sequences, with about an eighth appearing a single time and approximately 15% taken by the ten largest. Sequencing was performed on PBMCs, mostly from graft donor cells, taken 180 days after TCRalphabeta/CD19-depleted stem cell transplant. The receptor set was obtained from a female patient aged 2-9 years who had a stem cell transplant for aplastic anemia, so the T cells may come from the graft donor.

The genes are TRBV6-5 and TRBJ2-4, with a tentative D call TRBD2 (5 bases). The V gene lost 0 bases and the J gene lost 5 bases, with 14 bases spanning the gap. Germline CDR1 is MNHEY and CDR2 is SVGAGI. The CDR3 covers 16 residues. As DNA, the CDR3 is TGTGCCAGCAGTTACTCGATCATAACTAGACAAAACATTCAGTACTTC. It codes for CASSYSIITRQNIQYF.

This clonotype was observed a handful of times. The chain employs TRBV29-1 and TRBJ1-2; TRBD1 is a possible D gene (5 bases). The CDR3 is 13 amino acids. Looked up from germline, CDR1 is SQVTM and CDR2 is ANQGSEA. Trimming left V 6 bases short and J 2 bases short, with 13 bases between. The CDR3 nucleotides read TGCAGCGTCCCGGTGGGGGGGAACTATGGCTACACCTTC. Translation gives CSVPVGGNYGYTF.

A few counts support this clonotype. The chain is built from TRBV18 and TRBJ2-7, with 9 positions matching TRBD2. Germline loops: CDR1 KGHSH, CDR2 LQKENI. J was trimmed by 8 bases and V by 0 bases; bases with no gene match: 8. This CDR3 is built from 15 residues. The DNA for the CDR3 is TGTGCCAGCTCACCACCGATGCTAGCGGGATTTCAGCAGTACGTC. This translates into CASSPPMLAGFQQYV.

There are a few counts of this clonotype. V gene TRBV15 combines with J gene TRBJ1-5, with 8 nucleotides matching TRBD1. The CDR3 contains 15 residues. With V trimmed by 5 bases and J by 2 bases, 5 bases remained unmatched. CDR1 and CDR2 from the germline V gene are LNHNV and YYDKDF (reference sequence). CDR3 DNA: TGTGCCACCAGCGTACAGGGGGGAGGCAATCAGCCCCAGCATTTT. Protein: CATSVQGGGNQPQHF.